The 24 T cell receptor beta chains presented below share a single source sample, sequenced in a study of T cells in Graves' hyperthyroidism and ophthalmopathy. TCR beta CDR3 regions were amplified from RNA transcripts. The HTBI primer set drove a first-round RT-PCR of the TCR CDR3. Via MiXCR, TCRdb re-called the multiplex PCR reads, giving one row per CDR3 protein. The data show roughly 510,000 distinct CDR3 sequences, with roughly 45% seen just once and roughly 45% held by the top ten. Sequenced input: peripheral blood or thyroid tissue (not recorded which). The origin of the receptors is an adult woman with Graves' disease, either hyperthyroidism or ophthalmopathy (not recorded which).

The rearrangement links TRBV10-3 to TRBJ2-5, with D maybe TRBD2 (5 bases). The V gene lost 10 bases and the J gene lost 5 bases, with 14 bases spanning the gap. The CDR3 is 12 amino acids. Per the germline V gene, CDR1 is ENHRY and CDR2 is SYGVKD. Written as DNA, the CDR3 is TGTGCCACGACGGACTGGGCTGAGACCCAGTACTTC. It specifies CATTDWAETQYF.

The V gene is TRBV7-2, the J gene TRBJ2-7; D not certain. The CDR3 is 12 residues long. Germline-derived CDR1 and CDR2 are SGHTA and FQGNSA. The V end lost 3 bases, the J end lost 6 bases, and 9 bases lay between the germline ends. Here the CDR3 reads CASSLRGSEQYF. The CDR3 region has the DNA TGTGCCAGCAGCTTGCGCGGAAGCGAGCAGTACTTC.

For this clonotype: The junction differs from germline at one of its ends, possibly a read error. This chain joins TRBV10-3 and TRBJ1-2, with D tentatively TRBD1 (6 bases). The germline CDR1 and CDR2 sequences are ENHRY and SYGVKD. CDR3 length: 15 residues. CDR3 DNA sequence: TGTGCCAGCAGTATGGGGGGCGCGGCTAACTATGGCTACACCTTC. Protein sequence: CASSMGGAANYGYTF.

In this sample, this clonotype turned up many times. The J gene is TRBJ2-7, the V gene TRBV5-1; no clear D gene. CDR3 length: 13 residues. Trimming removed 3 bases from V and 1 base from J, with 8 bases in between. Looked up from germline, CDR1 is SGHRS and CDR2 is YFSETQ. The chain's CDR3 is CASSSDPSYEQYF. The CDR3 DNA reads TGCGCCAGCAGCTCCGACCCTTCCTACGAGCAGTACTTC.

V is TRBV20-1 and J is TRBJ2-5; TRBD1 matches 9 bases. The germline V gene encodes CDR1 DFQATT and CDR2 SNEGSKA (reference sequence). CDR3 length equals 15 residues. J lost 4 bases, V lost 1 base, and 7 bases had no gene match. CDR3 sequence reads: CSARGDRGLGETQYF. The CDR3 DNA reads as TGCAGTGCTAGAGGAGACAGGGGGTTAGGAGAGACCCAGTACTTC.

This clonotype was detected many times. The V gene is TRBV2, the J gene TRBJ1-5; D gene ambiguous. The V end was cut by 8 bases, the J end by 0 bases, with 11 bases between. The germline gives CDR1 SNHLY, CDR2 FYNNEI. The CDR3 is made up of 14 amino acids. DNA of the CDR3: TGTGCCAGCCGGGTGGGGAGTAGCAATCAGCCCCAGCATTTT. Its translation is CASRVGSSNQPQHF.

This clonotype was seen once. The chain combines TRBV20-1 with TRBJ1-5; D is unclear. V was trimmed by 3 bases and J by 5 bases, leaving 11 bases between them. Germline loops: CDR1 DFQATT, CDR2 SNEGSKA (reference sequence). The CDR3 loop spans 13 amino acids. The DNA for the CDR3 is TGCAGTGCTAGGGGGTCGGCCGATCAGCCCCAGCATTTT. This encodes CSARGSADQPQHF.

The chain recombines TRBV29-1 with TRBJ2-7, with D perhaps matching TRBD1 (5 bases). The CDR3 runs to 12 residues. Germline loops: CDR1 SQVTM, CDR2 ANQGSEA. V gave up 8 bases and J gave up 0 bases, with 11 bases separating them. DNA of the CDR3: TGCAGCAGACAGAGGTACTCCTACGAGCAGTACTTC. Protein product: CSRQRYSYEQYF.

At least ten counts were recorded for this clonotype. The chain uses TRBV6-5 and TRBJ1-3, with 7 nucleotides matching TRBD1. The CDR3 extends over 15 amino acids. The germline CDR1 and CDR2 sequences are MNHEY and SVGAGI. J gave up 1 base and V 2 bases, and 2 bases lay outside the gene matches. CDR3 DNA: TGTGCCAGCAGTTACGGCAGGGGGTCTGGAAACACCATATATTTT. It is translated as CASSYGRGSGNTIYF.

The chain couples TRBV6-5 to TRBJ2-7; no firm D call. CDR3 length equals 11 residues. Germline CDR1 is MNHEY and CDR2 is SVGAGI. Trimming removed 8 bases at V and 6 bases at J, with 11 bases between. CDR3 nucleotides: TGTGCCAGCGGGGTGGGCGGCGAGCAGTACTTC. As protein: CASGVGGEQYF.

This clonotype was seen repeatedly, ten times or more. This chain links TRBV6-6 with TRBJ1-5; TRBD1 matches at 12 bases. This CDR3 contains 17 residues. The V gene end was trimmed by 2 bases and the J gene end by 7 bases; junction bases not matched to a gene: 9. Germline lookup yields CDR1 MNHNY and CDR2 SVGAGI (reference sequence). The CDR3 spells CASSYRRGTGGGQPQHF. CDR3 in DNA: TGTGCCAGCAGTTACCGCAGGGGGACAGGGGGCGGGCAGCCCCAGCATTTT.

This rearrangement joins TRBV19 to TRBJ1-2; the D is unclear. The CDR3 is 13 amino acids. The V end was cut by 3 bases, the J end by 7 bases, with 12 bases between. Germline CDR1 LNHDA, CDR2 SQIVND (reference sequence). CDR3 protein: CASSIWGDTGYTF. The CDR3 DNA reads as TGTGCCAGTAGTATTTGGGGAGACACTGGCTACACCTTC.

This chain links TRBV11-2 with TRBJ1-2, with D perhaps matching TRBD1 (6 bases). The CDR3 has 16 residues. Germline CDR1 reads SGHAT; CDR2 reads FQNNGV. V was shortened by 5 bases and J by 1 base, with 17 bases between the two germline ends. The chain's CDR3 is CASSPKAGDVNYGYTF. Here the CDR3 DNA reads TGTGCCAGCAGCCCGAAGGCAGGGGACGTTAACTATGGCTACACCTTC.

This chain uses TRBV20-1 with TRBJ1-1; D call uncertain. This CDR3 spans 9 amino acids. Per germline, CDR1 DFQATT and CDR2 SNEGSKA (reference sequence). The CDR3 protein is CSWGTEAFF. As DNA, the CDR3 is TGCAGCTGGGGCACTGAAGCTTTCTTT.

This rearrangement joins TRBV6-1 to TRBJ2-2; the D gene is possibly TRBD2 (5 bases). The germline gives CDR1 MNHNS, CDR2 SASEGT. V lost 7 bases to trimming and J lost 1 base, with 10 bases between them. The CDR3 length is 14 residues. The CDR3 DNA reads TGTGCCAGCAAAACGGACTGGAACACCGGGGAGCTGTTTTTT. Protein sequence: CASKTDWNTGELFF.

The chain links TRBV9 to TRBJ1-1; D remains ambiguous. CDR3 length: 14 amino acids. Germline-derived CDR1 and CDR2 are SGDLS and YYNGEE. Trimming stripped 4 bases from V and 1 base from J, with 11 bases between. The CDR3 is CASSPERRNTEAFF. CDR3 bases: TGTGCCAGCAGCCCAGAACGTCGGAACACTGAAGCTTTCTTT.

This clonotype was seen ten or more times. The CDR3 is CASSGLGGEETQYF. CDR3 sequence (DNA): TGTGCCAGCAGTGGGTTAGGCGGGGAAGAGACCCAGTACTTC. The V gene is TRBV28, the J gene TRBJ2-5; perhaps TRBD2 as D (6 bases). This CDR3 has 14 amino acids. CDR1 MDHEN and CDR2 SYDVKM come from the germline V gene. V was cut by 5 bases and J by 3 bases, with 13 bases left in between.

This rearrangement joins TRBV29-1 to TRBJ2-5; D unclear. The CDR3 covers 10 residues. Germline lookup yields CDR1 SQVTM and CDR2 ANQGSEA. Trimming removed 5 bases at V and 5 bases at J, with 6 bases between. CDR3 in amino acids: CSVLSETQYF. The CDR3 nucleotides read TGCAGCGTTCTGAGTGAGACCCAGTACTTC.

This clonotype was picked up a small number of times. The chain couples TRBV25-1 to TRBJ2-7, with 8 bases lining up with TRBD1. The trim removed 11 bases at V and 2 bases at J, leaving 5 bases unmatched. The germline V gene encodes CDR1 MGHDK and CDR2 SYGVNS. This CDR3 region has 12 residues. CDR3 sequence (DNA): TGTGCCCTCTTGGACAGGGCCTACGAGCAGTACTTC. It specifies CALLDRAYEQYF.

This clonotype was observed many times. CDR3 residues: CASSRTANQPQHF. The CDR3, as DNA: TGTGCCAGTAGTAGGACGGCTAATCAGCCCCAGCATTTT. The chain employs TRBV19 and TRBJ1-5, with D unclear. CDR1 and CDR2 from the germline V gene are LNHDA and SQIVND (reference sequence). The V gene lost 4 bases and the J gene lost 4 bases, with 8 bases spanning the gap. CDR3 length equals 13 residues.

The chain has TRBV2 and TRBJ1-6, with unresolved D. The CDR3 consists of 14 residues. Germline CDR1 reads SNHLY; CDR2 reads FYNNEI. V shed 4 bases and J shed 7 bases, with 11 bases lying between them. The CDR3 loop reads CASSGSGANSPLHF. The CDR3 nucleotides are TGTGCCAGCAGTGGGTCGGGCGCCAATTCACCCCTCCACTTT.

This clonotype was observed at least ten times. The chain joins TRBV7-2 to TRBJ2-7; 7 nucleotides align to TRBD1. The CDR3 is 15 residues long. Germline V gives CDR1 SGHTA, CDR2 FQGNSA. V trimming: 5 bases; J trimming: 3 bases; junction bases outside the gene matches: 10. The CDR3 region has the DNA TGTGCCAGCAGCCAGGCCGGGACAGCACTCTACGAGCAGTACTTC. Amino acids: CASSQAGTALYEQYF.

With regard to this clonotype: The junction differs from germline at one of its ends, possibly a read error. CDR3: CASSQERTLGGSPLHF. The CDR3 region has the DNA TGTGCCAGCAGCCAGGAACGGACACTTGGGGGTTCACCCCTCCACTTT. The genes are TRBV4-1 and TRBJ1-6, with D tentatively TRBD1 (5 bases). This CDR3 region has 16 residues. Germline loops: CDR1 MGHRA, CDR2 YSYEKL.

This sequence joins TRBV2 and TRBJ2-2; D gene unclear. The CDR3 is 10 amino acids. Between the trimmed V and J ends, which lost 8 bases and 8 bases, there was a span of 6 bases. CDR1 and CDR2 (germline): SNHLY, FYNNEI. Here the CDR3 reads CASQTGELFF. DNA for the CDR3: TGTGCCAGCCAGACAGGGGAGCTGTTTTTT. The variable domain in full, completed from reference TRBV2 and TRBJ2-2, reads EPEVTQTPSHQVTQMGQEVILRCVPISNHLYFYWYRQILGQKVEFLVSFYNNEISEKSEIFDDQFSVERPDGSNFTLKIRSTKLEDSAMYFCASQTGELFFGEGSRLTVL.